These T cell receptor beta chains were read from a single sample in a study of CD8+ T cells in alopecia areata. Measured with immunoSEQ multiplex PCR; TCRdb has only the in-frame clones, and not every one. The sample has 200,000 to 250,000 clones, over 60% seen once. The sample here was CD4+ T cells sorted from blood, taken at week 4, from a patient treated with tofacitinib. Every receptor here comes from a human donor with alopecia areata. Each CDR3 is given with its conserved first and last residue. Each record gives: V gene, clone size, D gene, J gene, CDR3 DNA, CDR3 protein. The D gene is left open where the match is weak. Expanded clones get a size class; other rows say once, few or many, or leave the size out.

TRBV9,few,-,TRBJ1-3,TGTGCCAGCAGCGTGAGGGAATCTGGAAACACCATATATTTT,CASSVRESGNTIYF
TRBV7-2,-,-,TRBJ2-3,TGTGCCAGCAGCTCCTTCACAGATACGCAGTATTTT,CASSSFTDTQYF
TRBV29-1,-,TRBD1,TRBJ2-7,TGCAGCGTTATAACAGGAACAGGGGGCGACGAGCAGTACTTC,CSVITGTGGDEQYF
TRBV27,-,TRBD1,TRBJ2-7,TGTGCCAGCAGTTCACGACAGGGGGCAGGCGAGCAGTACTTC,CASSSRQGAGEQYF
TRBV5-6,-,-,TRBJ2-7,TGTGCCAGCAGCTTGAATCCAGGGGGGTCCTACGAGCAGTACTTC,CASSLNPGGSYEQYF
TRBV6-1,-,-,TRBJ1-6,TGTGCCAGCAGTCAGGCACAGGGTACACCCCTCCACTTT,CASSQAQGTPLHF
TRBV30,-,-,TRBJ1-1,TGTGCCTGGAGTGTTTTGGAGAACACTGAAGCTTTCTTT,CAWSVLENTEAFF
TRBV29-1,few,-,TRBJ2-5,TGCAGCGCAGGGTTAGAGACCCAGTACTTC,CSAGLETQYF
TRBV23-1,-,-,TRBJ1-1,TGCGCCAGCAGTCGAAAGAACACTGAAGCTTTCTTT,CASSRKNTEAFF
TRBV6-6,-,-,TRBJ2-5,TGTGCCAGCAGTGCAAAAGAGACCCAGTACTTC,CASSAKETQYF
TRBV4-3,-,-,TRBJ2-2,TGCGCCAGCAGCCAAGCATCCGTTGGTACCGGGGAGCTGTTTTTT,CASSQASVGTGELFF
TRBV27,-,TRBD1,TRBJ1-1,TGTGCCAGCAGTCCGGGACAGGGCGGGGGATGGTACACTGAAGCTTTCTTT,CASSPGQGGGWYTEAFF
TRBV4-2,-,TRBD2,TRBJ2-5,TGTGCCAGCAGCCAACTGACTGGGGGGGTAGAGACCCAGTACTTC,CASSQLTGGVETQYF
TRBV29-1,-,-,TRBJ1-4,TGCAGGAGTGGGGGGGACCGCGCTGAAAAACTGTTTTTT,CRSGGDRAEKLFF
TRBV19,-,TRBD1,TRBJ2-4,TGTGCCAGTAACCCGGACAGGGAGGCCAAAAACATTCAGTACTTC,CASNPDREAKNIQYF
TRBV30,-,TRBD1,TRBJ1-1,TGTGCCTGGACGGGACAGGGGGACACTGAAGCTTTCTTT,CAWTGQGDTEAFF
TRBV29-1,-,-,TRBJ2-4,TGCAGCGTGTTCGGAGGGGGACTAAACATTCAGTACTTC,CSVFGGGLNIQYF
TRBV27,-,-,TRBJ1-2,TGTGCCAGCAGTTCCCAATCGGGGAACTATGGCTACACCTTC,CASSSQSGNYGYTF
TRBV29-1,few,-,TRBJ2-1,TGCAGCGTTTATAGCTACAATGAGCAGTTCTTC,CSVYSYNEQFF
TRBV29-1,few,-,TRBJ2-3,TGCAGCGTTTACGGCTTTGACGGGCCAGATACGCAGTATTTT,CSVYGFDGPDTQYF
TRBV5-4,-,-,TRBJ2-1,TGTGCCAGCAGCTTCCCGGACTCATACAATGAGCAGTTCTTC,CASSFPDSYNEQFF
TRBV5-6,few,-,TRBJ1-1,TGTGCCAGCAGCTTGGCCGGGGGCCCTACTTTTGGTACTGAAGCTTTCTTT,CASSLAGGPTFGTEAFF
TRBV30,-,-,TRBJ2-4,TGTGCCTGGAGTGGGTCTCGGAGGGCCAAAAACATTCAGTACTTC,CAWSGSRRAKNIQYF
TRBV5-1,-,TRBD1,TRBJ1-1,TGCGCCAGCAGCCTCGGGGCCGGGACAGCGAACACTGAAGCTTTCTTT,CASSLGAGTANTEAFF
TRBV29-1,-,-,TRBJ1-1,TGCAGCGCTGGACTCACTGAAGCTTTCTTT,CSAGLTEAFF
TRBV29-1,few,TRBD2,TRBJ2-2,TGCAGCGCAATAAGGAGCGGGGGGCTCAGCGGGGAGCTGTTTTTT,CSAIRSGGLSGELFF
TRBV6-5,-,-,TRBJ2-1,TGTGCCAGCAGTTACTCGCTCACTACACCCAATGAGCAGTTCTTC,CASSYSLTTPNEQFF
TRBV5-1,-,TRBD2,TRBJ2-5,TGCGCCAGCAGCTTGGTGGCTAGCGGGAAAGAGACCCAGTACTTC,CASSLVASGKETQYF
TRBV5-6,-,TRBD1,TRBJ2-1,TGTGCCAGCAGCTACTGGACAGGACACAGCTCCTACAATGAGCAGTTCTTC,CASSYWTGHSSYNEQFF